These 28 T cell receptor beta chains originate from one sample sequenced in a study of cytomegalovirus exposure and HLA in healthy donors. The table came from immunoSEQ multiplex PCR; TCRdb's copy has only in-frame clones and leaves some out. This sample has about 64,000 clones, with around 95% found just once. Sequencing used PBMCs. The receptor set was obtained from a woman between 18 and 29 years old in good health and CMV-seropositive.

V is TRBV11-3 and J is TRBJ2-1; 14 bases are a match to TRBD2. Looked up from germline, CDR1 is SGHNT and CDR2 is YENEEA. This CDR3 spans 20 amino acids. After removal of 5 bases from V and 0 bases from J, the junction contained 12 bases not matched to a gene. CDR3 coding DNA: TGTGCCAGCAGCCGTCGTGGGACTAGCGGGGGAGGGAGCTCCTACAATGAGCAGTTCTTC. This encodes CASSRRGTSGGGSSYNEQFF.

CDR3 sequence (DNA): TGTGCCATCAGAAATAGCGGTGGAGGGCTCAGCAATGAGCAGTTCTTC. Residues: CAIRNSGGGLSNEQFF. The chain couples TRBV10-3 to TRBJ2-1; D might be TRBD2 (6 bases). The CDR3 runs to 16 residues. Deletions cut 6 bases from V and 6 bases from J, with 21 bases between. From germline, CDR1 is ENHRY and CDR2 SYGVKD.

The rearrangement uses TRBV2 and TRBJ2-1, with D maybe TRBD2 (5 bases). The CDR3 is 13 amino acids. V gave up 8 bases and J gave up 5 bases, with 13 bases separating them. Germline CDR1 is SNHLY and CDR2 is FYNNEI. For the CDR3, the DNA is TGTGCCAGCGTGGAGGCGGAACACAATGAGCAGTTCTTC. Translation: CASVEAEHNEQFF.

The V and J genes are TRBV7-9 and TRBJ1-2; 8 nucleotides match TRBD1. In germline, CDR1 is SEHNR, CDR2 FQNEAQ (reference sequence). The CDR3 runs 15 residues. With V trimmed by 1 base and J by 2 bases, 3 bases remained unmatched. CDR3 nucleotide sequence: TGTGCCAGCAGCTTAGGGCAGGGGGCAAACTATGGCTACACCTTC. Translation gives CASSLGQGANYGYTF. Drawing the rest from reference TRBV7-9 and TRBJ1-2, the complete variable domain is DTGVSQNPRHKITKRGQNVTFRCDPISEHNRLYWYRQTLGQGPEFLTYFQNEAQLEKSRLLSDRFSAERPKGSFSTLEIQRTEQGDSAMYLCASSLGQGANYGYTFGSGTRLTVV.

The genes are TRBV6-6 and TRBJ1-6, with TRBD1 as a possible D gene (6 bases). Per germline, CDR1 MNHNY and CDR2 SVGAGI (reference sequence). The CDR3 totals 13 residues. Trimming pared 10 bases from V and 7 bases from J, leaving 14 bases between. CDR3 bases: TGTGCCACCGACAGGTCGAACAATTCACCCCTCCACTTT. Protein product: CATDRSNNSPLHF.

The chain uses TRBV9 and TRBJ1-2; 10 nucleotides match TRBD1. V lost 4 bases and J lost 3; bases outside the gene matches: 3. Germline assignment: CDR1 SGDLS and CDR2 YYNGEE. There are 14 residues in the CDR3. DNA of the CDR3: TGTGCCAGCAGCACGACAGGGGGCGACTATGGCTACACCTTC. Its translation: CASSTTGGDYGYTF.

The V and J genes are TRBV7-2 and TRBJ1-1, with a weak D call TRBD1 (5 bases). V lost 7 bases to trimming and J lost 8 bases, with 14 bases between them. This CDR3 contains 12 residues. Germline V lookup: CDR1 SGHTA, CDR2 FQGNSA. Here the CDR3 reads CASTTQGGEAFF. The CDR3 coding sequence is TGTGCCAGCACCACCCAGGGAGGCGAAGCTTTCTTT.

The chain couples TRBV2 to TRBJ2-1, with a weak D call TRBD1 (6 bases). CDR1 SNHLY and CDR2 FYNNEI come from the germline V gene. The CDR3 is made up of 15 amino acids. Deletions cut 7 bases from V and 0 bases from J, with 13 bases between. The CDR3 DNA sequence: TGTGCCAGCACCACCGGGACATCCTCCTACAATGAGCAGTTCTTC. Protein sequence: CASTTGTSSYNEQFF.

This clone was found once. The chain combines TRBV4-3 with TRBJ2-3; 7 positions match TRBD2. Germline V CDR1 and CDR2: LGHNA, YSLEER. V shed 0 bases, J shed 2 bases, and the junction held 5 bases outside the gene matches. This CDR3 contains 16 residues. CDR3 region: CASSQEGGVATDTQYF. As DNA, the CDR3 is TGCGCCAGCAGCCAAGAGGGAGGGGTAGCCACAGATACGCAGTATTTT.

The chain joins TRBV5-1 to TRBJ2-3, with TRBD2 matching over 13 bases. This CDR3 comprises 16 residues. CDR1 is SGHRS and CDR2 is YFSETQ in the germline V gene. V gave up 3 bases and J gave up 2 bases; unmatched junction bases: 3. The CDR3 nucleotides read TGCGCCAGCAGCTGGGGACTAGCGGGATACACAGATACGCAGTATTTT. Translation: CASSWGLAGYTDTQYF.

The chain couples TRBV28 to TRBJ1-4; a weak D match, TRBD1 (5 bases). The CDR3 length is 16 residues. The germline V gene encodes CDR1 MDHEN and CDR2 SYDVKM. V gave up 6 bases and J gave up 8 bases, with 22 bases separating them. CDR3 loop: CASSPLPGGDGEKLFF. The DNA of the CDR3 is TGTGCCAGCAGCCCACTTCCCGGGGGGGACGGCGAAAAACTGTTTTTT.

This clone was picked up one time. The rearrangement joins TRBV5-1 to TRBJ2-3; D is unresolved. Deletions cut 0 bases from V and 7 bases from J, with 9 bases between. Germline V gene sequence: CDR1 SGHRS, CDR2 YFSETQ. There are 13 residues in the CDR3. The CDR3 nucleotides read TGCGCCAGCAGCTTGGGTGGGCTAAATACGCAGTATTTT. It codes for CASSLGGLNTQYF.

The chain carries TRBV28 and TRBJ1-4, with D hard to call. Trimming cost V 1 base and J 4 bases, with 10 bases left between them. The CDR3 has 15 residues. CDR1 and CDR2 (germline): MDHEN, SYDVKM. Written as DNA, the CDR3 is TGTGCCAGCAGTTTATCCATGGGCGTTAATGAAAAACTGTTTTTT. It specifies CASSLSMGVNEKLFF.

The V call is TRBV28, the J call TRBJ1-2, with D possibly TRBD1 on 5 matching bases. Looked up from germline, CDR1 is MDHEN and CDR2 is SYDVKM. The CDR3 extends over 12 amino acids. Deletions cut 4 bases from V and 8 bases from J, with 11 bases between. Here the CDR3 reads CASSSGHIGYTF. The CDR3 bases are TGTGCCAGCAGTTCCGGACACATCGGCTACACCTTC.

The J gene is TRBJ2-7, the V gene TRBV27, with TRBD2 matching 10 bases. The CDR3 has 13 residues. Germline CDR1 reads MNHEY; CDR2 reads SMNVEV (reference sequence). V shed 7 bases, J shed 4 bases, and the junction held 4 bases outside the gene matches. CDR3 region: CASKGLAIYEQYF. CDR3 DNA sequence: TGTGCCAGCAAGGGACTAGCGATATACGAGCAGTACTTC.

The chain links TRBV27 to TRBJ2-2; 9 nucleotides match TRBD1. The J segment lost 6 bases and the V segment lost 8 bases, leaving 10 bases of the junction unmatched. This CDR3 comprises 15 residues. The V gene's germline CDR1 is MNHEY and CDR2 SMNVEV (reference sequence). The CDR3 sequence is CASAWDRVYSGELFF. CDR3 DNA sequence: TGTGCCAGCGCTTGGGACAGGGTGTATTCCGGGGAGCTGTTTTTT.

The rearrangement links TRBV19 to TRBJ2-1; D is unclear. This CDR3 has 13 residues. The germline V and J ends were trimmed by 5 bases and 3 bases, with 8 bases remaining between them. Germline CDR1 LNHDA, CDR2 SQIVND (reference sequence). In DNA form, the CDR3 reads TGTGCCAGTAGTCGGTCATACTACAATGAGCAGTTCTTC. Amino acid sequence: CASSRSYYNEQFF.

The J gene is TRBJ1-6, the V gene TRBV12-1; the table's D call, TRBD1, has no DNA check behind it. TRBV12-1 is termed a pseudogene. The length of the CDR3 is 18 residues. The CDR3 DNA reads as TGTGCCAGCAGCTTTGTAACGCAGGCAAACTCCTATAATTCACCCCTCCACTTT. It yields the protein CASSFVTQANSYNSPLHF.

The genes are TRBV7-8 and TRBJ1-2; TRBD1 aligns across 9 bases. The germline V gene has CDR1 SGHVS and CDR2 FQNEAQ. The CDR3 is 16 amino acids. V was clipped by 1 base and J by 6 bases; unmatched bases: 9. CDR3 in amino acids: CASSLEQGAYRDGYTF. The CDR3 DNA reads TGTGCCAGCAGCTTAGAACAGGGGGCTTACCGTGATGGCTACACCTTC.

As for this clone: This specimen includes other DNA sequences encoding the same CDR3. V and J are TRBV30 and TRBJ2-7, with D possibly TRBD2 on 7 matching bases. Trimming pared 7 bases from V and 4 bases from J, leaving 17 bases between. The V gene's germline CDR1 is GTSNPN and CDR2 SVGIG (reference sequence). The CDR3 has 13 amino acids. The CDR3 protein is CAFGGGGTYEQYF. Here the CDR3 DNA reads TGTGCCTTTGGAGGGGGGGGGACGTACGAGCAGTACTTC.

The V call is TRBV28, the J call TRBJ2-1, with a weak D call TRBD1 (6 bases). V gave up 2 bases and J gave up 4 bases, with 9 bases separating them. This CDR3 has 14 amino acids. Looked up from germline, CDR1 is MDHEN and CDR2 is SYDVKM. The CDR3 bases are TGTGCCAGCAGTTTACCCGGACAGTACAATGAGCAGTTCTTC. Its translation: CASSLPGQYNEQFF.

This chain joins TRBV6-4 and TRBJ2-3; 8 nucleotides align to TRBD2. Germline V lookup: CDR1 MRHNA, CDR2 SNTAGT. Germline trimming cut 2 bases from V and 4 bases from J; bases unmatched to any gene: 5. The CDR3 covers 15 residues. In nucleotides, the CDR3 is TGTGCCAGCAGTGACGGAGCGGGGGAGGCAGATACGCAGTATTTT. It encodes CASSDGAGEADTQYF.

The CDR3 sequence is CASTVTAEGEKLFF. Written as DNA, the CDR3 is TGTGCCAGCACTGTAACAGCGGAAGGGGAAAAACTGTTTTTT. This sequence joins TRBV6-6 and TRBJ1-4; D remains ambiguous. The V gene lost 7 bases and the J gene lost 8 bases, with 17 bases spanning the gap. The CDR3 extends over 14 amino acids. Germline CDR1 MNHNY, CDR2 SVGAGI (reference sequence).

A single count supports this clone. The junction departs from germline at one end; a sequencing error may be responsible. The chain employs TRBV6-1 and TRBJ2-1, with D hard to call. This CDR3 is built from 13 residues. CDR1 and CDR2 (germline): MNHNS, SASEGT. The CDR3 DNA reads TGTGCCTGCAGATCGAGCTCCTACAATGAGCAGTTCTTC. Protein product: CACRSSSYNEQFF.

The rearrangement joins TRBV30 to TRBJ2-1; possibly TRBD2 for D (5 bases). Germline V gives CDR1 GTSNPN, CDR2 SVGIG (reference sequence). Between the trimmed V and J ends, which lost 6 bases and 2 bases, there was a span of 14 bases. The CDR3 has 14 amino acids. The CDR3 nucleotides are TGTGCCTGTAGGATCCGAGGGCCCTACAATGAGCAGTTCTTC. Protein product: CACRIRGPYNEQFF.

The rearrangement joins TRBV7-9 to TRBJ2-5, with 7 bases fitting TRBD2. The CDR3 length is 16 residues. Germline lookup yields CDR1 SEHNR and CDR2 FQNEAQ (reference sequence). V lost 1 base, J lost 3 bases, and 8 bases stayed unmatched. CDR3 sequence reads: CASSLVVLAGEETQYF. DNA for the CDR3: TGTGCCAGCAGCTTAGTCGTTCTCGCGGGGGAAGAGACCCAGTACTTC.

The V call is TRBV13, the J call TRBJ2-7; 9 bases match TRBD2. The germline V gene encodes CDR1 PRHDT and CDR2 FYEKMQ (reference sequence). The J segment lost 1 base and the V segment lost 5 bases, leaving 9 bases of the junction unmatched. The CDR3 sequence is 16 residues long. CDR3 sequence (DNA): TGTGCCAGCAGCCTAAGCGGGGGGATCCTATCCTACGAGCAGTACTTC. Protein: CASSLSGGILSYEQYF.

The V gene is TRBV9, the J gene TRBJ2-5; 7 bases are shared with TRBD2. The CDR3 is 16 residues long. V was pared by 4 bases and J by 4 bases, with 13 bases of the junction left unmatched. Germline lookup yields CDR1 SGDLS and CDR2 YYNGEE. The CDR3 coding sequence is TGTGCCAGCAGCCCCGGAGGAAGCGGGGTAGGAGAGACCCAGTACTTC. It specifies CASSPGGSGVGETQYF.